This TCR beta chain was recorded in a study of blood T cell repertoires in COVID-19. At the level of the study: The United States, Italy and Spain supplied acute and convalescent COVID-19 samples. T cells, B-cell-depleted T cells, or PBMCs provided the cDNA or gDNA that served as material.

Original analysis: From reference gene primer amplification, estimates of nucleated cell counts were derived. Libraries were prepared by immunoSEQ multiplex PCR; TCRdb keeps only in-frame clonotypes and omits some of them. V, J and clone size derive from that table, while D and trimming were established from the DNA sequence. This table has 40,000 or so clones, 90% appearing once. CDR1 is SGHRS, CDR2 YFSETQ, per germline. The CDR3 totals 16 residues. The V end lost 4 bases, the J end lost 1 base, and 17 bases lay between the germline ends. This TCR was sampled from a man between 60 and 70 years old with active or convalescent COVID-19. The J gene is TRBJ2-5, the V gene TRBV5-1; D is possibly TRBD1 (6 bases). The specimen sequenced was peripheral blood. Written as DNA, the CDR3 is TGCGCCAGCAGCCCGCAAAACAGGGTTCCCCAAGAGACCCAGTACTTC. Protein product: CASSPQNRVPQETQYF.